This TCR beta chain derives from a study of patients and donors after allogeneic stem cell transplantation. TCRdb re-called the RT-PCR reads through MiXCR, storing one row per CDR3 protein. The data contain about 960,000 distinct CDR3 sequences, around 17% of them seen just once; the ten biggest clones take up around 6%. This CDR3 is built from 14 residues. The germline V gene has CDR1 SQVTM and CDR2 ANQGSEA. With 1 base removed from V and 10 bases from J, the gap between germline ends came to 19 bases. This clonotype was observed a few times. The rearrangement joins TRBV29-1 to TRBJ1-2, with D tentatively TRBD1 (5 bases). The TCR originated in a human donor who was either an allogeneic HSCT recipient or a stem cell or donor lymphocyte infusion donor (not recorded which). It is not recorded whose cells these are; they may come from a transplant donor. Sequencing used blood, either unsorted or a sorted T cell fraction (not recorded which). The CDR3 loop reads CSVEVGTARRVYTF. CDR3 DNA sequence: TGCAGCGTTGAAGTAGGGACGGCGCGGAGGGTCTACACCTTC.